This TCR beta chain was obtained from a study of blood T cells in healthy people across ages. General observations from the study: Unsorted PBMC input precluded a conclusive naive versus antigen-experienced comparison. Comparison with aged donors showed that long-lived donors had more naive CD4+ cells and higher diversity.

With respect to this clonotype: The antigen remains unidentified.

A J-beta primer mix and a sample-barcoded 5' primer were used in a second PCR of roughly 6 to 12 cycles. TCRdb ran MiXCR on the 5' RACE reads and lists one entry per CDR3 protein. The sample holds about 730,000 distinct CDR3 sequences; around 46% are singletons and the top ten take 20%. Healthy Russian Caucasian donors spanned ages about 6 to 100 years. The source material was blood. The sequence was obtained from a woman aged 60-75 years in good health.

The CDR3 is CASSPRLAGENEQFF. The CDR3 DNA sequence: TGTGCCAGCTCACCAAGGCTAGCGGGAGAGAATGAGCAGTTCTTC. This chain connects TRBV18 to TRBJ2-1, with 10 bases that match TRBD2. The CDR3 has 15 residues. The germline V gene has CDR1 KGHSH and CDR2 LQKENI. J lost 7 bases, V lost 2 bases, and 5 bases had no gene match.